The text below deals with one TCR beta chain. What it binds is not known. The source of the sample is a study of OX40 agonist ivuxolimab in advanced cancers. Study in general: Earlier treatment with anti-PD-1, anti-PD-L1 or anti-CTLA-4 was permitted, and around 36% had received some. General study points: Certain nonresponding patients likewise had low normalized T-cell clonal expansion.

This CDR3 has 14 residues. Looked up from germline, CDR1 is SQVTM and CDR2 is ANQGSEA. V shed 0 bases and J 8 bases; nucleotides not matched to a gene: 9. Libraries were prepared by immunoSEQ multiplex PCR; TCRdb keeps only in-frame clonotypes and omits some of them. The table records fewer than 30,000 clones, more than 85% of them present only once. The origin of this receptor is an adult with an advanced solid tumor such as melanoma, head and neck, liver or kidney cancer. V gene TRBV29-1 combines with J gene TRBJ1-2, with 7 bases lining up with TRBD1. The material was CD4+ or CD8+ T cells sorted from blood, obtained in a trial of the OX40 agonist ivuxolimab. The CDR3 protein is CSVEDWTGERGYTF. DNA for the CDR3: TGCAGCGTTGAAGATTGGACAGGAGAAAGGGGCTACACCTTC. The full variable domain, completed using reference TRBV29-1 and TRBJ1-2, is SAVISQKPSRDICQRGTSLTIQCQVDSQVTMMFWYRQQPGQSLTLIATANQGSEATYESGFVIDKFPISRPNLTFSTLTVSNMSPEDSSIYLCSVEDWTGERGYTFGSGTRLTVV.